In its sample, the clone carrying this T cell receptor (beta chain) was seen a few times. What it recognizes is unknown. Since a much larger clone is just one base distant, this may be a read error. This sample is part of a study of CD8+CD57+ T cells in acquired aplastic anemia. About the study: Roughly 3.2 ug was the average amount of DNA from sorted CD4+ and CD8+ cells.

For sequencing, patients were chosen who had shown expansion of CD8+CD57+ cells by flow cytometry. Untreated patients provided the blood samples, with no therapy given before sampling. CDR3 and TCR beta VDJ profiling relied on genomic DNA as the template. TCRdb reprocessed the reads with MiXCR, giving one entry per CDR3 protein. The sample shows a few hundred thousand distinct CDR3 sequences, under 40% of them seen only once. Study results and caveats: Found in both controls and patients were twenty-nine CD8+ CDR3 sequences. For CD8+ Simpson's diversity, patients and controls showed no significant difference.

The V end was cut by 4 bases, the J end by 6 bases, with 10 bases between. Per germline, CDR1 MNHEY and CDR2 SVGAGI. The CDR3 runs 13 residues. This TCR derives from a human donor with aplastic anemia. Specimen: sorted CD4+, CD8+, or CD8+CD57+ T cells (not recorded which) from PBMCs. The chain couples TRBV6-5 to TRBJ1-5; D ambiguous. CDR3 nucleotide sequence: TGTGCCAGCAGTTCTCACCTTAGTCAGCCCCAGCATTTT. Encoded protein: CASSSHLSQPQHF.